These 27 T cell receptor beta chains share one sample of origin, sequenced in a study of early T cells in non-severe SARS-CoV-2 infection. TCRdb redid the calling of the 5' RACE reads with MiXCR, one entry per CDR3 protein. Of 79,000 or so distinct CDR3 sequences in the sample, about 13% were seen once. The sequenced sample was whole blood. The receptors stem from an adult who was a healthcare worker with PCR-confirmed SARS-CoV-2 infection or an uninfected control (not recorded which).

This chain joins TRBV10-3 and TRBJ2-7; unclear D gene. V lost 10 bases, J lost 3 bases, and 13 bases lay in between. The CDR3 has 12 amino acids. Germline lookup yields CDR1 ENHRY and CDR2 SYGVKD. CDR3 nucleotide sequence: TGTGCCACCTCTCCCCCCAGCTACGAGCAGTACTTC. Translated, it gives CATSPPSYEQYF.

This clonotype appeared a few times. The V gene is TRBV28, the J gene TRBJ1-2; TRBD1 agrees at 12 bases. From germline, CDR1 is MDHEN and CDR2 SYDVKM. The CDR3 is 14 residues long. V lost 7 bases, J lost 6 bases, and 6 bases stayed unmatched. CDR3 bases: TGTGCCAGCATACTGGGGACAGGGGGCCATGGCTACACCTTC. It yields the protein CASILGTGGHGYTF.

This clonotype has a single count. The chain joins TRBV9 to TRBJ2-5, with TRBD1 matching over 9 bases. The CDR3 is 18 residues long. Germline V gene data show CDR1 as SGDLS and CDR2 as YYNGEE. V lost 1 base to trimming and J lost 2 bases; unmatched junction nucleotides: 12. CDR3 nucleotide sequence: TGTGCCAGCAGCGTAACCCAGAAACCGGGACAGGGACAAGAGACCCAGTACTTC. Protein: CASSVTQKPGQGQETQYF.

The CDR3 here is CASSPSGTENTGELFF. CDR3 sequence (DNA): TGCGCCAGCAGCCCATCTGGGACAGAGAACACCGGGGAGCTGTTTTTT. The V and J genes are TRBV5-1 and TRBJ2-2; the match to TRBD1 covers 7 bases. Trimming cost V 4 bases and J 1 base; bases outside gene matches: 7. The CDR3 is 16 residues long. In germline, CDR1 is SGHRS, CDR2 YFSETQ.

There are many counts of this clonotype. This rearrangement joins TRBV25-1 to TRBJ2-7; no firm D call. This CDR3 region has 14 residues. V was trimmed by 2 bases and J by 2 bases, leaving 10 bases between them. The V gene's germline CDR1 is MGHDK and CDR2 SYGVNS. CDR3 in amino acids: CASSERRVPYEQYF. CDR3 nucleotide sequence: TGTGCCAGCAGTGAACGTCGGGTGCCCTACGAGCAGTACTTC.

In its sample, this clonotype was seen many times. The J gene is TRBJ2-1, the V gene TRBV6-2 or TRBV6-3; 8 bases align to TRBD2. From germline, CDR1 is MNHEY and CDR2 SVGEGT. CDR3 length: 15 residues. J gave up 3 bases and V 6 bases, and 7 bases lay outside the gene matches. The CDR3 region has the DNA TGTGCCAGCAGAGAAGCGGGAGAGGTCTACAATGAGCAGTTCTTC. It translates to CASREAGEVYNEQFF.

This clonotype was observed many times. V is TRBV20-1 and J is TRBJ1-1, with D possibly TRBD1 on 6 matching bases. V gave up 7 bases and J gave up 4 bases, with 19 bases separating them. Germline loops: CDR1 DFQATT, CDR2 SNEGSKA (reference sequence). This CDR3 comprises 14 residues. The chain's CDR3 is CSVGGRDRVTEAFF. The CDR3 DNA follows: TGCAGTGTAGGGGGAAGGGATCGAGTCACTGAAGCTTTCTTT.

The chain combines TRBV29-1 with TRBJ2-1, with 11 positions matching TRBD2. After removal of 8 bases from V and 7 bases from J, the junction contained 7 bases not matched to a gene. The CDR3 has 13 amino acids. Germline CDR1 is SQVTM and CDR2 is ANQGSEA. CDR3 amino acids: CSTRLAGFNEQFF. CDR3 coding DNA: TGCAGCACCCGACTAGCGGGGTTTAATGAGCAGTTCTTC.

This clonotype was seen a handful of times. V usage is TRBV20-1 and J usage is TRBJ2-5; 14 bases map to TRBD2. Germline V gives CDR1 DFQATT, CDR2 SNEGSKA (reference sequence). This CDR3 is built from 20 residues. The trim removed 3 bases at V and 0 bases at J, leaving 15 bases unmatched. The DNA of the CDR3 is TGCAGTGCTAGGGCCCCCGGGACTAGCGGGAGACCCCGGTACCAAGAGACCCAGTACTTC. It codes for CSARAPGTSGRPRYQETQYF.

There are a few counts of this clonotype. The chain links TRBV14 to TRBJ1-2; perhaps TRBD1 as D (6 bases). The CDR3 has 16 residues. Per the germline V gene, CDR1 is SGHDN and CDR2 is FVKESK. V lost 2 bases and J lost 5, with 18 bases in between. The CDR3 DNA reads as TGTGCCAGCAGCCAATTTCGGGACACCCTGGGGTATGGCTACACCTTC. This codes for CASSQFRDTLGYGYTF.

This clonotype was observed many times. The CDR3 reads CASSFNSGSSYNEQFF. In DNA form, the CDR3 reads TGTGCCAGCAGCTTCAATAGCGGGAGCTCCTACAATGAGCAGTTCTTC. This chain uses TRBV7-2 with TRBJ2-1, with 9 bases matching TRBD2. CDR1 SGHTA and CDR2 FQGNSA come from the germline V gene. Germline trimming cut 3 bases from V and 0 bases from J; bases unmatched to any gene: 3. The CDR3 consists of 16 residues. The full variable domain, completed using reference TRBV7-2 and TRBJ2-1, is GAGVSQSPSNKVTEKGKDVELRCDPISGHTALYWYRQSLGQGLEFLIYFQGNSAPDKSGLPSDRFSAERTGGSVSTLTIQRTQQEDSAVYLCASSFNSGSSYNEQFFGPGTRLTVL.

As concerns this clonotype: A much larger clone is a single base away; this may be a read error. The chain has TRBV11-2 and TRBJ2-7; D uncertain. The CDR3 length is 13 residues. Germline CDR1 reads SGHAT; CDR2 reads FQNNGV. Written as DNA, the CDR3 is TGTGCCAGCAGCCCGTTGACGTTCTACGAGCAGCACTTC. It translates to CASSPLTFYEQHF.

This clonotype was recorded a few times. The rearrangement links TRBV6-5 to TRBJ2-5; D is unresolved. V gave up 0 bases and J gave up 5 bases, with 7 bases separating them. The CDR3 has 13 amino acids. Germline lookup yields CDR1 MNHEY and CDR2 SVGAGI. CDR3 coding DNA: TGTGCCAGCAGTTACTCTATGGCGGAGACCCAGTACTTC. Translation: CASSYSMAETQYF.

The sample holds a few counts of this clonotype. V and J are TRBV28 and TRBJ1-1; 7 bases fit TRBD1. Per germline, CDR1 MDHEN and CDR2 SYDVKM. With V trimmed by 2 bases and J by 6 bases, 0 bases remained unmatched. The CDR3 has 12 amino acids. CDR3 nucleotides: TGTGCCAGCAGTTTAGACAGGGCTGAAGCTTTCTTT. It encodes CASSLDRAEAFF.

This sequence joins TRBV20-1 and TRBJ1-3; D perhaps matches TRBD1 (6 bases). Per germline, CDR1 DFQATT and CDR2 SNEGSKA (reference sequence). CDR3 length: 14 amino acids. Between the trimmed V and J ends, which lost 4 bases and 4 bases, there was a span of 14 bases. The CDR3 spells CSATDRIRGNTIYF. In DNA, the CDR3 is TGCAGTGCTACCGACAGGATTAGGGGAAACACCATATATTTT.

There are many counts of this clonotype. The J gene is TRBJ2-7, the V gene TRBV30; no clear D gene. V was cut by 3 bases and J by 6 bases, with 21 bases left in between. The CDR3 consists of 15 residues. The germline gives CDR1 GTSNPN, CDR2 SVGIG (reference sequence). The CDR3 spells CAWRSSEVEVGEQYF. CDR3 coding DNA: TGTGCCTGGAGAAGTTCCGAGGTAGAGGTCGGCGAGCAGTACTTC.

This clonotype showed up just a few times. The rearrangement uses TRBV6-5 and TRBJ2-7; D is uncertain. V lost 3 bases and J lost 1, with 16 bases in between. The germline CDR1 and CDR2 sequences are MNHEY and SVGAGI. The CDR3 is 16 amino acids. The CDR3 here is CASSYRTRTQSYEQYF. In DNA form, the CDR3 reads TGTGCCAGCAGTTATAGAACCAGGACGCAGTCCTACGAGCAGTACTTC.

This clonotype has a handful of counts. In DNA, the CDR3 is TGTGCCAGCAGTTTAGGGTGGGGGATCACAGATACGCAGTATTTT. It yields the protein CASSLGWGITDTQYF. This sequence joins TRBV27 and TRBJ2-3; tentatively, D is TRBD1 or TRBD2 (5 bases each). Germline CDR1 MNHEY, CDR2 SMNVEV (reference sequence). CDR3 length: 15 residues. The V and J ends lost 2 bases and 2 bases respectively, with 11 bases between them.

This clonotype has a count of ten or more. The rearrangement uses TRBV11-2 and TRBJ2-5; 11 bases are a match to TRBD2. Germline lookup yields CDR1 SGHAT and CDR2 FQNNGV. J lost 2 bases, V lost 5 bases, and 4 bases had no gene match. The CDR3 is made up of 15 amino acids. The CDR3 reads CASSPRLAGQETQYF. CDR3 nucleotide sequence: TGTGCCAGCAGCCCTCGACTAGCGGGGCAAGAGACCCAGTACTTC.

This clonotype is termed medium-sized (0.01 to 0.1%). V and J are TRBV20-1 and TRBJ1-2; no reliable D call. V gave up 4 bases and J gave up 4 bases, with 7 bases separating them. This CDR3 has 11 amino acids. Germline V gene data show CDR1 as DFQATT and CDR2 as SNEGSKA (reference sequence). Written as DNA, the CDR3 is TGCAGTGCTAAGCGGGGCTATGGCTACACCTTC. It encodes CSAKRGYGYTF.

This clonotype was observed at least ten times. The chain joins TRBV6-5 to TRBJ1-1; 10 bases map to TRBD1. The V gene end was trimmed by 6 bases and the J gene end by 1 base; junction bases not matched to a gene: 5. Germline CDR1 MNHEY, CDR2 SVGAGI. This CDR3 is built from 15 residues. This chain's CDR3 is CASSARDRGNTEAFF. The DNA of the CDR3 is TGTGCCAGCAGCGCAAGGGACAGGGGGAACACTGAAGCTTTCTTT.

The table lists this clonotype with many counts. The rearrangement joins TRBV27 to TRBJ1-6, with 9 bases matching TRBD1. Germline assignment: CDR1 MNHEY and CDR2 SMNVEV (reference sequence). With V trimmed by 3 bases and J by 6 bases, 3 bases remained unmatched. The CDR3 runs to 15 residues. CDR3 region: CASSFSTGGNSPLHF. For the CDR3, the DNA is TGTGCCAGCAGTTTTTCGACAGGGGGTAATTCACCCCTCCACTTT.

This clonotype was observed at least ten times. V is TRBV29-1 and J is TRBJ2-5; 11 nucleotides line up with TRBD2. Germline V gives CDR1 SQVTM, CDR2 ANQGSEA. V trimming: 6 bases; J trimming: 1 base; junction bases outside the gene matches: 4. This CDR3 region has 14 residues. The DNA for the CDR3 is TGCAGCGTACTCGGGACTAGCGGCCAAGAGACCCAGTACTTC. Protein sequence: CSVLGTSGQETQYF.

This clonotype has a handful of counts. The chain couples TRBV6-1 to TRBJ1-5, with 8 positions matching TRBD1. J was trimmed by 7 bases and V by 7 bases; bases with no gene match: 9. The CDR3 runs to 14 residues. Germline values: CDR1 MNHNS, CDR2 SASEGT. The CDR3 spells CASNLDRDDQPQHF. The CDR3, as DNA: TGTGCCAGCAACTTGGACAGGGATGACCAGCCCCAGCATTTT.

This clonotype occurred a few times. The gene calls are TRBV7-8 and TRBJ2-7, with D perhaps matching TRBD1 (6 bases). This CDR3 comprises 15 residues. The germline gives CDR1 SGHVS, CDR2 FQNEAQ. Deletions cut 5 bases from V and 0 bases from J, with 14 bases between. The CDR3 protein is CASSPDRTSSYEQYF. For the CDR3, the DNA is TGTGCCAGCAGCCCCGACAGGACATCCTCCTACGAGCAGTACTTC.

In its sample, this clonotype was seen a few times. The CDR3 DNA reads as TGTGCCAGCAGCCTTAACAGGGAGACTGAAGCTTTCTTT. As protein: CASSLNRETEAFF. The V call is TRBV7-2, the J call TRBJ1-1, with D tentatively TRBD1 (6 bases). Germline V gene data show CDR1 as SGHTA and CDR2 as FQGNSA. There are 13 residues in the CDR3. Trimming shortened V by 5 bases and J by 5 bases, and 12 bases separated the two germline ends. Complete variable domain (other parts from reference TRBV7-2 and TRBJ1-1): GAGVSQSPSNKVTEKGKDVELRCDPISGHTALYWYRQSLGQGLEFLIYFQGNSAPDKSGLPSDRFSAERTGGSVSTLTIQRTQQEDSAVYLCASSLNRETEAFFGQGTRLTVV.

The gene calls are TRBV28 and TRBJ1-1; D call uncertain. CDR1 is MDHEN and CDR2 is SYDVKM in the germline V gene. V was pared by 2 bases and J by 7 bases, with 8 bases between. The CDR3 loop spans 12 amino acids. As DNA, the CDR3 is TGTGCCAGCAGTTTACACCCGCGTGAAGCTTTCTTT. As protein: CASSLHPREAFF.